In this sample, the clone carrying this T cell receptor beta chain turned up once. Assay used: immunoSEQ multiplex PCR; TCRdb lists only in-frame clones, some missing. The table lists 200,000 or so clones, 92% of them singletons. This entry comes from a study of T cell responses to AZD1222 COVID-19 vaccine. J lost 4 bases, V lost 6 bases, and 6 bases had no gene match. Germline V gene data show CDR1 as LNHDA and CDR2 as SQIVND (reference sequence). CDR3 size: 14 residues. Sequences were derived from peripheral blood, sampled on day 0 of AZD1222 vaccination. This clonotype was sampled from an adult in good health. The gene calls are TRBV19 and TRBJ1-1, with 9 bases aligning to TRBD1. The CDR3 sequence is CASRGQGIFTEAFF. The CDR3 region has the DNA TGTGCCAGTAGGGGACAGGGCATCTTCACTGAAGCTTTCTTT.